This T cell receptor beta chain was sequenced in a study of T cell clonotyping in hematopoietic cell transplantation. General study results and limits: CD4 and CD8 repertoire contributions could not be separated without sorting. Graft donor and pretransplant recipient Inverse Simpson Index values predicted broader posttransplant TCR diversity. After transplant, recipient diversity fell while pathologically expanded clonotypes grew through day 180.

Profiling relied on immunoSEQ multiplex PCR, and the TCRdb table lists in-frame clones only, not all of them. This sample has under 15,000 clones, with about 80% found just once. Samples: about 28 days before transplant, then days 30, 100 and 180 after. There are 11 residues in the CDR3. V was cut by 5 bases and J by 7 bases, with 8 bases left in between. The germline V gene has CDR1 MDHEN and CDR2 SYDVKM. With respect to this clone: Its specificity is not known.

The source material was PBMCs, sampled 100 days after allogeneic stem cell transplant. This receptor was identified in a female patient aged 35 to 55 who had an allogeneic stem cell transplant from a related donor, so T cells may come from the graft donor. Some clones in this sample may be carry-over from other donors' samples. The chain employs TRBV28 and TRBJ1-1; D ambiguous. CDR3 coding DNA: TGTGCCAGCAGTATACTCTATGAAGCTTTCTTT. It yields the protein CASSILYEAFF.